These T cell receptor beta chains were read from a single sample in a study of beta chain features in type 1 diabetes. Measured with immunoSEQ multiplex PCR; TCRdb has only the in-frame clones, and not every one. The sample records more than 250,000 clones, roughly 21% being singletons. Source material: naive CD4+ T cells from blood. The receptors come from a woman aged 40 to 50 with type 1 diabetes. The CDR3 runs from the conserved cysteine through the conserved F or W. A D gene is named only where the DNA matches it firmly. Size is omitted from some rows. Given values are once, few, many or a class for expanded clones.

cdr3_nt cdr3_aa v_call d_call j_call clone_size
TGTGCCAGCAGTGACTCTATGGGGACAGGGGTGGACGAGCAGTACTTC CASSDSMGTGVDEQYF TRBV6-4 TRBD1 TRBJ2-7 .
TGTGCCAGCAGCAAAGTGTGCAGGGCCCCACTGGGAGCTTTCTTT CASSKVCRAPLGAFF TRBV21-1 . TRBJ1-1 .
TGTGCCAGCAACCGCGGGAGTAGCAATGAGCAGTTCTTC CASNRGSSNEQFF TRBV2 TRBD2 TRBJ2-1 few
TGCGCCAGCAGCTTTTCAGGACAGCCTCCTATTGGAACCTTC CASSFSGQPPIGTF TRBV5-1 . TRBJ1-2 .
TGTGCCAGCACTCGAGCGGGGACTAGCACAGATACGCAGTATTTT CASTRAGTSTDTQYF TRBV9 TRBD2 TRBJ2-3 .
TGCAGCGTTGATGGAGGCCCTATCGGAGACGAGCAGTACTTC CSVDGGPIGDEQYF TRBV29-1 . TRBJ2-7 few
TGTGCCAGCTCACCACCCCCCAGGGGCTACGAGCAGTACTTC CASSPPPRGYEQYF TRBV18 . TRBJ2-7 .
TGTGCCAGCAGCCAAGCGCCGCAAATAGCGGGAGTACAAGATACGCAGTATTTT CASSQAPQIAGVQDTQYF TRBV4-2 TRBD2 TRBJ2-3 few
TGCGCCAGCAGCCTGTCGGCCCTTTCCGGGGAGACCCAGTACTTC CASSLSALSGETQYF TRBV4-3 . TRBJ2-5 .
TGCGCCAGCAGCATAAGGACAGGGGGCGGCACTGAAGCTTTCTTT CASSIRTGGGTEAFF TRBV5-1 TRBD1 TRBJ1-1 few
TGTGCCAGCAGCTTTGGCAGCCAAGAGACCCAGTACTTC CASSFGSQETQYF TRBV7-9 . TRBJ2-5 .
TGCGCCAGCAGCCAAGGACTCGGGTCCCTGGGGGGAAACATTCAGTACTTC CASSQGLGSLGGNIQYF TRBV4-3 . TRBJ2-4 .
TGTGCCTGGAGTGGACACCCGGGAATCAGCAGGCCTGAAGCTTTCTTT CAWSGHPGISRPEAFF TRBV30 . TRBJ1-1 .
TGTGCCTGGACCAGGGATAGCAATCAGCCCCAGCATTTT CAWTRDSNQPQHF TRBV30 . TRBJ1-5 .
TGTGCCAGCAGCTTACAGGGGCCGTCGAACACCGGGGAGCTGTTTTTT CASSLQGPSNTGELFF TRBV7-3 . TRBJ2-2 .
TGTGCCAGCACCCTGACAGGGATGGAGGGCACTGAAGCTTTCTTT CASTLTGMEGTEAFF TRBV9 TRBD1 TRBJ1-1 .
TGCGCCAGCAGCCAGGGAGGCCGGGACAGTAAAGATACGCAGTATTTT CASSQGGRDSKDTQYF TRBV4-3 . TRBJ2-3 .
TGTGCCAGCAGCTCGGACATTTGGGACACTGAAGCTTTCTTT CASSSDIWDTEAFF TRBV7-8 . TRBJ1-1 few
TGTGCCAGCAGCTCTCAGCGGTGGGGCAATGAGCAGTTCTTC CASSSQRWGNEQFF TRBV7-9 . TRBJ2-1 few
TGTGCCAGCAGTTTCGGGGGCAATCAGCCCCAGCATTTT CASSFGGNQPQHF TRBV7-2 . TRBJ1-5 .
TGTGCCAGCAGTGGGCTAGCGGGAGAGACCCAGTACTTC CASSGLAGETQYF TRBV2 TRBD2 TRBJ2-5 .
TGTGCCAGCAGAGATGGACAGGGAAGTAATTCACCCCTCCACTTT CASRDGQGSNSPLHF TRBV27 TRBD1 TRBJ1-6 .
TGCAGCGTTGATCGACAGACGAACACTGAAGCTTTCTTT CSVDRQTNTEAFF TRBV29-1 . TRBJ1-1 few
TGTGCCAGCAGGATAGTCGCTAACTATGGCTACACCTTC CASRIVANYGYTF TRBV7-2 . TRBJ1-2 few
TGTGCCAGCAGCTTGTGGGGACTAGCGGGCCCAAGCAATGAGCAGTTCTTC CASSLWGLAGPSNEQFF TRBV7-2 TRBD2 TRBJ2-1 .
TGTGCCAGCAGTCGTTCCGGGACTAGCGGGAGTGGTGAGCAGTTCTTC CASSRSGTSGSGEQFF TRBV28 TRBD2 TRBJ2-1 .
TGTGCCAGCAGCACTGGACTTGGGAATGAGCAGTTCTTC CASSTGLGNEQFF TRBV11-2 . TRBJ2-1 few
TGTGCCAGTAGTATAGCCCTAAATCAGCCCCAGCATTTT CASSIALNQPQHF TRBV19 . TRBJ1-5 .
TGTGCCAGCAGCCCTCTCGGGGGGCTGTGGTGGGAGCAGTACTTC CASSPLGGLWWEQYF TRBV14 . TRBJ2-7 few
TGTGCCAGCAAGATTGCATCGGTTGGCTACACCTTC CASKIASVGYTF TRBV6-6 . TRBJ1-2 .
TGTGCCAGCAGCTTAGAGACAGGGAGCTCCTACGAGCAGTACTTC CASSLETGSSYEQYF TRBV7-2 TRBD1 TRBJ2-7 .
TGCGCCAGCAGCCCCGAGGAGGGAACTGAAGCTTTCTTT CASSPEEGTEAFF TRBV4-3 . TRBJ1-1 .
TGTGCCAGCAGCGTATGGGGCCAATCGGGTGAAAAACTGTTTTTT CASSVWGQSGEKLFF TRBV9 . TRBJ1-4 .
TGCGCCAGCAGCTTGGACGGGATTTACGAGCAGTACTTC CASSLDGIYEQYF TRBV5-1 . TRBJ2-7 few
TGCGCCAGCAGCCAGTCGGGGAAGACTTACACTGAAGCTTTCTTT CASSQSGKTYTEAFF TRBV4-3 . TRBJ1-1 few
TGTGCCAGCTCACGGACAGGGGGCGGTCAGCCCCAGCATTTT CASSRTGGGQPQHF TRBV18 TRBD1 TRBJ1-5 few
TGTGCCAGCTCGCTTTACCAGGGGGACTACAATGAGCAGTTCTTC CASSLYQGDYNEQFF TRBV18 TRBD1 TRBJ2-1 .
TGTGCCAGCAGTCCGGAGGGAATCTTGGCCTATAATTCACCCCTCCACTTT CASSPEGILAYNSPLHF TRBV4-2 . TRBJ1-6 .
TGTGCCAGCAGTACTCGGACAGGGCTCGATGAGCAGTTCTTC CASSTRTGLDEQFF TRBV28 TRBD1 TRBJ2-1 few
TGTGCCAGCAGCTTAGTGGCCGGGAAAGAGACCCAGTACTTC CASSLVAGKETQYF TRBV7-8 . TRBJ2-5 few
TGTGCCATCAAGGACAGGGAGCCAGATACGCAGTATTTT CAIKDREPDTQYF TRBV10-3 TRBD1 TRBJ2-3 .